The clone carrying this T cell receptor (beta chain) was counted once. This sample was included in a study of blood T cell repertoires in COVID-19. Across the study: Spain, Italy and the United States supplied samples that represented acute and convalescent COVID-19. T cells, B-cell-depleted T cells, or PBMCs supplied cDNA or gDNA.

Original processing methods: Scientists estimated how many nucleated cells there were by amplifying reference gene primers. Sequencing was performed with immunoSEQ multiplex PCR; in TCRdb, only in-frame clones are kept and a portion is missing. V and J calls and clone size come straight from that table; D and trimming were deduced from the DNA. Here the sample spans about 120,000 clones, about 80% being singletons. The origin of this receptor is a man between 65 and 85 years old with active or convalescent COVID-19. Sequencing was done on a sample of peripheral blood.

CDR3 in amino acids: CARDGRGKGDTQYF. In DNA form, the CDR3 reads TGTGCCCGAGACGGCAGGGGGAAGGGAGATACGCAGTATTTT. The chain has TRBV30 and TRBJ2-3; 7 bases align to TRBD1. V lost 8 bases to trimming and J lost 5 bases; unmatched junction nucleotides: 13. This CDR3 has 14 residues. CDR1 and CDR2 (germline): GTSNPN, SVGIG (reference sequence).